The sequence of this T cell receptor (beta chain) was determined in a study of blood T cells in healthy people across ages. Points from the study as a whole: Long-lived donors had more naive CD4+ cells and higher diversity than aged donors.

For the second PCR, which ran for 7 to 11 cycles, a sample-barcoded 5' primer and a J-beta primer mix were used. TCRdb re-called the 5' RACE reads with MiXCR, one entry per CDR3 protein. The repertoire includes 700,000 to 800,000 distinct CDR3 sequences, roughly 43% of them detected once, and roughly 19% sits in the top ten. Donation came from healthy Caucasian individuals in Russia who were aged about 6 to 90. In each sample, at least 6.5 million PBMCs were isolated. The authors extracted at least 5 micrograms of total RNA per sample. V was trimmed by 5 bases and J by 0 bases, leaving 17 bases between them. Germline-derived CDR1 and CDR2 are SEHNR and FQNEAQ (reference sequence). The CDR3 length is 16 residues. This clonotype was counted between two and nine times. Its target is not known.

Source material: blood. The V gene is TRBV7-9, the J gene TRBJ2-7; the D gene is possibly TRBD2 (7 bases). This clonotype was sampled from a woman aged 60-75 years in good health. Here the CDR3 reads CASSLDGGAYSYEQYF. Written as DNA, the CDR3 is TGTGCCAGCAGCCTCGATGGGGGGGCATACTCCTACGAGCAGTACTTC.